Presented here are 8 T cell receptor beta chains from one specimen sequenced in a study of blood T cells in healthy people across ages. Then a second PCR, running roughly 6 to 11 cycles, was carried out with a sample-barcoded 5' primer and a J-beta primer mix. In TCRdb, the 5' RACE reads were re-called with MiXCR into one record per CDR3 protein. This table holds about 510,000 distinct CDR3 sequences, around a quarter found once. These data are also associated with another study on T cells of mothers and their children.

The sample was blood. The origin of the receptors is a boy aged 2-15 years in good health.

To note about this clonotype: This may come from a read error, since a much larger clone is one base off. In DNA, the CDR3 is TGTGCCAGCAGCCCCCTAGCGGGGGGGAAAAACATTCTGTACTTC. Its translation is CASSPLAGGKNILYF. V usage is TRBV4-2 and J usage is TRBJ2-4, with 12 bases that match TRBD2. CDR1 is LGHNA, CDR2 YNFKEQ, per germline. There are 15 residues in the CDR3.

In its sample, this clonotype was seen a few times. This chain links TRBV5-1 with TRBJ1-4, with 8 bases aligning to TRBD1. Unmatched junction bases numbered 5, after V lost 4 bases and J lost 6 bases. Germline CDR1 SGHRS, CDR2 YFSETQ. The CDR3 runs to 14 residues. DNA of the CDR3: TGCGCCAGCAGCCCGGGACAGGAATATGAAAAACTGTTTTTT. Translating gives CASSPGQEYEKLFF.

With respect to this clonotype: Germline and junction disagree at one end, which may indicate a read error. This chain connects TRBV7-7 to TRBJ2-1, with 8 bases lining up with TRBD1. The CDR3 sequence is 16 residues long. Looked up from germline, CDR1 is SSHAT and CDR2 is FNYEAQ (reference sequence). CDR3 sequence (DNA): TGTGCTAGCAGCTTGAAACCGACAGGGGCCTACAATGAGCAGTTCTTC. Amino acids: CASSLKPTGAYNEQFF.

This clonotype was counted between two and nine times. The chain combines TRBV29-1 with TRBJ1-2; no firm D call. Between the trimmed V and J ends, which lost 4 bases and 8 bases, there was a span of 17 bases. Germline V CDR1 and CDR2: SQVTM, ANQGSEA. This CDR3 region has 13 residues. The CDR3 loop reads CSVARALTGGYTF. The DNA for the CDR3 is TGCAGCGTTGCACGGGCCTTGACGGGGGGCTACACCTTC.

This clonotype appeared a few times. The chain combines TRBV6-1 with TRBJ1-3; D is ambiguous. V shed 1 base and J shed 1 base, with 11 bases lying between them. The CDR3 loop spans 16 amino acids. In germline, CDR1 is MNHNS, CDR2 SASEGT. In DNA form, the CDR3 reads TGTGCCAGCAGTGAAGGTTACGGTAGTTCTGGAAACACCATATATTTT. It encodes CASSEGYGSSGNTIYF.

The rearrangement joins TRBV3-1 to TRBJ2-3; 7 bases fit TRBD2. Germline values: CDR1 LGHDT, CDR2 YNNKEL (reference sequence). Losses at the gene ends were 2 bases for V and 6 bases for J; bases not matched to a gene: 5. The CDR3 covers 14 residues. The CDR3 sequence is CASSQKGRVDTQYF. The CDR3 DNA reads as TGTGCCAGCAGCCAAAAGGGGAGGGTGGATACGCAGTATTTT.

This chain connects TRBV5-1 to TRBJ2-5; D is possibly TRBD2 (6 bases). The CDR3 runs 14 residues. V was pared by 3 bases and J by 3 bases, with 12 bases between. Germline V lookup: CDR1 SGHRS, CDR2 YFSETQ. This CDR3 is CASSWSSAKETQYF. CDR3 DNA sequence: TGCGCCAGCAGCTGGTCTAGCGCAAAAGAGACCCAGTACTTC.

This clonotype was counted only a few times. V and J are TRBV30 and TRBJ1-3; D remains ambiguous. Trimming stripped 1 base from V and 0 bases from J, with 4 bases between. CDR3 size: 13 residues. Looked up from germline, CDR1 is GTSNPN and CDR2 is SVGIG (reference sequence). The CDR3: CAWSASSGNTIYF. CDR3 DNA sequence: TGTGCCTGGAGTGCCAGCTCTGGAAACACCATATATTTT.